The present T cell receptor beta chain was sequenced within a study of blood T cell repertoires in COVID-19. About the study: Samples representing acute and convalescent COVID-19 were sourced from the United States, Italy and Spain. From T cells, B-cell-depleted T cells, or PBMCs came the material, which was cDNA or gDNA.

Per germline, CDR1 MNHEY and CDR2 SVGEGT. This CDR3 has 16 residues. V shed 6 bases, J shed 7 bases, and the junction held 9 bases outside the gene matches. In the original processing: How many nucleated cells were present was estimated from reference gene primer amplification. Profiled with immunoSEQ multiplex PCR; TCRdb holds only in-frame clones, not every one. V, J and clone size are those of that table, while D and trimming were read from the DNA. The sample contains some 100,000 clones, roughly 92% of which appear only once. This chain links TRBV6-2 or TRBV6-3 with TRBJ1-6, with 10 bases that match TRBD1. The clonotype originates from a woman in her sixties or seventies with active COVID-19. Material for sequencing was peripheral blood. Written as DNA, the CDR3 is TGTGCCAGCAGCTGGACAGGGGGGAGTATAAATTCACCCCTCCACTTT. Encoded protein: CASSWTGGSINSPLHF.